The subject of this entry is one T cell receptor (beta chain). Its specificity is unknown. The data stem from a study of T cell responses to AZD1222 COVID-19 vaccine. Germline V CDR1 and CDR2: SGDLS, YYNGEE. V was trimmed by 6 bases and J by 3 bases, leaving 7 bases between them. The CDR3 runs 12 residues. Study-wide points: Repertoire sampling was restricted to post-peak T cell response timepoints.

Clones were sequenced by immunoSEQ multiplex PCR, and TCRdb holds only the in-frame ones, with some missing. The data show 150,000 to 200,000 clones, roughly nine tenths seen once. The receptor comes from an adult in good health. The chain links TRBV9 to TRBJ2-1; D is uncertain. The sample here was peripheral blood, taken on day 0 of AZD1222 vaccination. CDR3 sequence (DNA): TGTGCCAGCAAAAATCTCTACAATGAGCAGTTCTTC. It is translated as CASKNLYNEQFF. Combining the CDR3 with reference TRBV9 and TRBJ2-1 gives the whole variable domain DSGVTQTPKHLITATGQRVTLRCSPRSGDLSVYWYQQSLDQGLQFLIQYYNGEERAKGNILERFSAQQFPDLHSELNLSSLELGDSALYFCASKNLYNEQFFGPGTRLTVL.